This T cell receptor beta chain was identified in a study of human T cells and chemical hapten exposure. Study-level background: Subjects had 2% DPC placed on roughly 2 cm by roughly 2 cm of upper inner arm skin for sensitization.

The germline V gene encodes CDR1 DFQATT and CDR2 SNEGSKA (reference sequence). V was trimmed by 5 bases and J by 0 bases, leaving 20 bases between them. This CDR3 is 17 amino acids long. This clonotype came up many times. Antigen: not known. TCRdb called the RACE reads again in MiXCR, with one record for every CDR3 protein. The table has some 49,000 distinct CDR3 sequences, around 9% seen once. Time point noted: patch test 1, 2 weeks after DPC sensitization. The sample's treatment: therapeutic diphenylcyclopropenone sensitization with weekly scalp DPC. Study-level findings and limits: TCRs exceeding a frequency of 1 in 1000 stayed unchanged under DPC sensitization.

The TCR was taken from a woman in her fifties or sixties with alopecia areata. Some clones in this sample may be carry-over from other donors' samples. The chain has TRBV20-1 and TRBJ2-1, with D tentatively TRBD1 (5 bases). The source was whole blood, collected in connection with sensitization to the hapten diphenylcyclopropenone (DPC). The CDR3 is CSADPPQGPSSYNEQFF. The CDR3, as DNA: TGCAGTGCTGACCCCCCCCAGGGTCCGAGCTCCTACAATGAGCAGTTCTTC.